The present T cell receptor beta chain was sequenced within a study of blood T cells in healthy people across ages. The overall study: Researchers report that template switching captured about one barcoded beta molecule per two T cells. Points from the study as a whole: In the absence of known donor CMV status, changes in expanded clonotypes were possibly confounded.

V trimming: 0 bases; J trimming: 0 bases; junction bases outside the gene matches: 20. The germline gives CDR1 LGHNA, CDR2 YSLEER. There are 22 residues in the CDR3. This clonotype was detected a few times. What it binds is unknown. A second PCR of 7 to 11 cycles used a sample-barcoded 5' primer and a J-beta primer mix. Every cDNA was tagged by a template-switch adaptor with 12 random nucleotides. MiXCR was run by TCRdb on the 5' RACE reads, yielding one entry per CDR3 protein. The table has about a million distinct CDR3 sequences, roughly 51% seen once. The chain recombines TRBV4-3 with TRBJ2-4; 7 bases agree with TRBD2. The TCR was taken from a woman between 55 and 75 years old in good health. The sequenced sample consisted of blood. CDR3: CASSQDWGRRLAAFAAKNIQYF. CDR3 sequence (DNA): TGCGCCAGCAGCCAAGATTGGGGTAGGAGACTAGCAGCATTCGCAGCCAAAAACATTCAGTACTTC.